This paragraph covers one TCR beta chain sequence. In the authors' workflow: Estimation of nucleated cell counts relied on the amplification of reference gene primers. The protocol was immunoSEQ multiplex PCR, while the TCRdb copy is restricted to in-frame clones and leaves out a portion. That table supplies the V and J calls and clone size; D and trimming were determined from the DNA. The top ten hold approximately 1% of the sample, which has roughly 380,000 clones, about nine tenths seen once. The record originates from a study of blood T cell repertoires in COVID-19. Everyone who took part was roughly 18 to 89 years old, and they came from 24 US areas. CDR1 MDHEN and CDR2 SYDVKM come from the germline V gene. This CDR3 spans 18 amino acids. V lost 1 base and J lost 7; bases outside the gene matches: 14.

The sequencing input was PBMCs or T cells enriched from blood (not recorded which). The sequence derives from a woman under 40 who had been exposed to COVID-19. The J gene is TRBJ1-5, the V gene TRBV28; 9 nucleotides line up with TRBD1. The CDR3 coding sequence is TGTGCCAGCAGTTTATTCCGTGCTCGACAGGGGGAAAGGCAGCCCCAGCATTTT. Translation: CASSLFRARQGERQPQHF. The full variable domain, rest sourced from reference TRBV28 and TRBJ1-5, is DVKVTQSSRYLVKRTGEKVFLECVQDMDHENMFWYRQDPGLGLRLIYFSYDVKMKEKGDIPEGYSVSREKKERFSLILESASTNQTSMYLCASSLFRARQGERQPQHFGDGTRLSIL.